This T cell receptor (beta chain) is from a study of T cell clusters in autoimmune cytopenias. Germline-derived CDR1 and CDR2 are LNHDA and SQIVND (reference sequence). The CDR3 has 15 residues. TRB was amplified from around 250 ng of peripheral blood genomic DNA per sample. TRB rearrangements were amplified by touch-down multiplex PCR with mixed TRB-A/B primers. TCRdb re-called the multiplex PCR reads and shows each CDR3 protein once, DNA omitted. Recorded here are several thousand distinct CDR3 sequences; the top ten clones represent around 23%. Comment on this clonotype: The antigen remains unidentified.

Findings and caveats of the study: Physiological T cell clusters of healthy donors were apparently absent in primary autoimmune cytopenia patients.

The sequenced material came from peripheral blood. The TCR sequence derives from a human donor with an autoimmune cytopenia or autoimmune hepatitis (not recorded which). This chain uses TRBV19 with TRBJ2-7; the D gene TCRdb calls, TRBD1, cannot be checked with no DNA. This chain's CDR3 is CASSMGQPGFYEQYF.